These 26 T cell receptor beta chains share one sample of origin, sequenced in a study of cytomegalovirus exposure and HLA in healthy donors. The PCR employed 60 Vbeta primers together with 13 Jbeta primers. The protocol was immunoSEQ multiplex PCR, while the TCRdb copy is restricted to in-frame clones and leaves out a portion. The sample includes 150,000 to 200,000 clones, less than 90% of them seen just once. Sample: PBMCs. Receptors were obtained from a boy aged 5-17 years in good health and CMV-seronegative.

This clone showed up just once. The V call is TRBV7-9, the J call TRBJ2-7; TRBD1 matches 10 bases. There are 16 residues in the CDR3. Looked up from germline, CDR1 is SEHNR and CDR2 is FQNEAQ (reference sequence). V shed 2 bases, J shed 3 bases, and the junction held 7 bases outside the gene matches. CDR3 sequence: CASSLPTGGALYEQYF. The CDR3, as DNA: TGTGCCAGCAGCTTACCGACAGGGGGCGCCCTCTACGAGCAGTACTTC.

This sequence joins TRBV2 and TRBJ2-1, with D maybe TRBD2 (5 bases). Trimming removed 6 bases from V and 2 bases from J, with 11 bases in between. This CDR3 is built from 14 residues. Germline V lookup: CDR1 SNHLY, CDR2 FYNNEI. This CDR3 is CASRELATYNEQFF. CDR3 in DNA: TGTGCCAGCAGAGAATTAGCGACCTACAATGAGCAGTTCTTC.

The chain couples TRBV7-2 to TRBJ1-2, with unresolved D. Between the trimmed V and J ends, which lost 4 bases and 4 bases, there was a span of 10 bases. The CDR3 length is 13 residues. Looked up from germline, CDR1 is SGHTA and CDR2 is FQGNSA. In DNA form, the CDR3 reads TGTGCCAGCAGCTCCTCCGGCGGCTATGGCTACACCTTC. It codes for CASSSSGGYGYTF.

This clone was seen only once. This chain uses TRBV7-9 with TRBJ2-7; D not resolved. The CDR3 is made up of 14 amino acids. The ends were cut back, 2 bases at V and 2 bases at J, with 10 bases in the middle. Per germline, CDR1 SEHNR and CDR2 FQNEAQ (reference sequence). CDR3 DNA: TGTGCCAGCAGCTTATCGACAAATCCCTACGAGCAGTACTTC. It codes for CASSLSTNPYEQYF.

This chain uses TRBV6-4 with TRBJ2-3, with D perhaps TRBD2 (5 bases). The CDR3 sequence is 15 residues long. Germline V gives CDR1 MRHNA, CDR2 SNTAGT. V was cut by 4 bases and J by 1 base, with 12 bases left in between. Written as DNA, the CDR3 is TGTGCCAGCAGTGTAGTGGCGGGCGGCACAGATACGCAGTATTTT. Amino acids: CASSVVAGGTDTQYF.

This rearrangement joins TRBV10-1 to TRBJ2-3; 12 bases are shared with TRBD2. The germline CDR1 and CDR2 sequences are WNHNN and SYGVQD (reference sequence). There are 18 residues in the CDR3. The ends lost 0 bases at V and 3 bases at J; junction bases unmatched: 7. For the CDR3, the DNA is TGCGCCAGCAGTGAGTCGTTGGCTAGCGGGGGGGATACAGATACGCAGTATTTT. It codes for CASSESLASGGDTDTQYF.

V is TRBV9 and J is TRBJ2-1; TRBD2 is a possible D gene (5 bases). Germline V gene lookup returns CDR1 SGDLS and CDR2 YYNGEE. The CDR3 is 18 amino acids. Trimming stripped 3 bases from V and 0 bases from J, with 19 bases between. DNA of the CDR3: TGTGCCAGCAGCGGCCGAGTTCTACGGGATCTCTCCTACAATGAGCAGTTCTTC. Its translation is CASSGRVLRDLSYNEQFF.

The V call is TRBV27, the J call TRBJ2-7, with 7 bases fitting TRBD1. The length of the CDR3 is 14 residues. CDR1 is MNHEY and CDR2 is SMNVEV in the germline V gene (reference sequence). V was clipped by 1 base and J by 1 base; unmatched bases: 1. This CDR3 is CASSLYRGSYEQYF. The CDR3 nucleotides are TGTGCCAGCAGTTTATACAGGGGATCCTACGAGCAGTACTTC.

The V gene is TRBV7-2, the J gene TRBJ2-3, with a possible D match to TRBD1 (5 bases). Germline V gene data show CDR1 as SGHTA and CDR2 as FQGNSA. The CDR3 has 15 residues. V lost 4 bases, J lost 2 bases, and 13 bases lay in between. The CDR3, as DNA: TGTGCCAGCAGCTGGAAGGACACTTCCACAGATACGCAGTATTTT. It translates to CASSWKDTSTDTQYF.

This clone was seen a handful of times. This chain joins TRBV9 and TRBJ1-1, with 9 bases matching TRBD1. The CDR3 has 13 residues. Unmatched junction bases numbered 10, after V lost 4 bases and J lost 12 bases. Looked up from germline, CDR1 is SGDLS and CDR2 is YYNGEE. CDR3 loop: CASSSRPGQGTFF. In DNA, the CDR3 is TGTGCCAGCAGCTCTCGCCCGGGACAGGGTACTTTCTTT.

This rearrangement joins TRBV30 to TRBJ2-3, with TRBD2 as a possible D gene (5 bases). The germline V gene has CDR1 GTSNPN and CDR2 SVGIG (reference sequence). V was shortened by 4 bases and J by 1 base, with 15 bases between the two germline ends. CDR3 length: 15 amino acids. CDR3 protein: CAWTIRGYGTDTQYF. CDR3 nucleotide sequence: TGTGCCTGGACCATACGGGGTTACGGCACAGATACGCAGTATTTT.

The V gene is TRBV5-4, the J gene TRBJ2-7; TRBD2 matches 9 bases. This CDR3 comprises 15 residues. The V gene's germline CDR1 is SGHNT and CDR2 YYREEE (reference sequence). V trimming: 4 bases; J trimming: 4 bases; junction bases outside the gene matches: 9. CDR3 in DNA: TGTGCCAGCAGCCCAGGACTAGCGCAACCTTACGAGCAGTACTTC. Residues: CASSPGLAQPYEQYF.

The chain links TRBV9 to TRBJ1-1, with TRBD1 identical over 7 bases. From germline, CDR1 is SGDLS and CDR2 YYNGEE. The V and J ends lost 0 bases and 2 bases, in that order; junction bases with no gene match: 4. The CDR3 covers 15 residues. DNA of the CDR3: TGTGCCAGCAGCGTAGACAGGGACAGCAACACTGAAGCTTTCTTT. Translated, it gives CASSVDRDSNTEAFF.

This clone was observed a single time. The rearrangement joins TRBV6-4 to TRBJ2-2; D remains unclear. This CDR3 contains 15 residues. The ends were cut back, 5 bases at V and 0 bases at J, with 10 bases in the middle. Germline loops: CDR1 MRHNA, CDR2 SNTAGT. CDR3 region: CASSQEGANTGELFF. CDR3 DNA: TGTGCCAGCAGTCAAGAAGGAGCGAACACCGGGGAGCTGTTTTTT.

The J gene is TRBJ1-3, the V gene TRBV5-1; 9 bases map to TRBD1. Per germline, CDR1 SGHRS and CDR2 YFSETQ. The CDR3 sequence is 18 residues long. Unmatched junction bases numbered 13, after V lost 3 bases and J lost 3 bases. The CDR3 DNA sequence: TGCGCCAGCAGCTGGACCCCGGGACAGGGTGCGGTTGGAAACACCATATATTTT. This encodes CASSWTPGQGAVGNTIYF.

The chain has TRBV9 and TRBJ2-3; D is ambiguous. Germline CDR1 SGDLS, CDR2 YYNGEE. CDR3 size: 12 residues. The V gene lost 3 bases and the J gene lost 2 bases, with 4 bases spanning the gap. CDR3 residues: CASSELTDTQYF. The CDR3 coding sequence is TGTGCCAGCAGCGAACTCACAGATACGCAGTATTTT.

V is TRBV2 and J is TRBJ1-5, with no clear D. The CDR3 length is 13 residues. Germline CDR1 is SNHLY and CDR2 is FYNNEI. The germline V and J ends were trimmed by 7 bases and 5 bases, with 12 bases remaining between them. The CDR3 here is CASMRVEDQPQHF. The CDR3 DNA reads TGTGCCAGCATGAGGGTTGAAGATCAGCCCCAGCATTTT.

As regards this clone: Mismatch with germline at one junction end may stem from a read error. The rearrangement links TRBV7-7 to TRBJ2-3; D possibly corresponds to TRBD2 (6 bases). The CDR3 totals 15 residues. Germline assignment: CDR1 SSHAT and CDR2 FNYEAQ (reference sequence). CDR3 sequence: CASSLAPGGTDTQYF. CDR3 in DNA: TGTGCTAGCAGCTTAGCCCCCGGGGGAACAGATACGCAGTATTTT.

This chain uses TRBV6-1 with TRBJ2-7, with 8 bases fitting TRBD1. Germline CDR1 reads MNHNS; CDR2 reads SASEGT. V was pared by 6 bases and J by 7 bases, with 2 bases of the junction left unmatched. This CDR3 spans 11 amino acids. The CDR3 sequence is CASRDREEQYF. In nucleotides, the CDR3 is TGTGCCAGCAGGGACAGGGAAGAGCAGTACTTC.

The V call is TRBV27, the J call TRBJ1-2, with D maybe TRBD1 (5 bases). The CDR3 has 14 amino acids. The germline CDR1 and CDR2 sequences are MNHEY and SMNVEV (reference sequence). Trimming removed 6 bases from V and 2 bases from J, with 13 bases in between. This CDR3 reads CASRTGGRNYGYTF. In DNA, the CDR3 is TGTGCCAGCAGGACTGGGGGGAGGAACTATGGCTACACCTTC.

The V and J genes are TRBV7-8 and TRBJ2-7; D is possibly TRBD1 (5 bases). Trimming left V 0 bases short and J 4 bases short, with 16 bases between. The CDR3 covers 16 residues. CDR1 is SGHVS, CDR2 FQNEAQ, per germline. The chain's CDR3 is CASSLATRQGSYEQYF. The CDR3 coding sequence is TGTGCCAGCAGCTTAGCGACCCGCCAGGGATCGTACGAGCAGTACTTC.

V and J are TRBV5-1 and TRBJ1-3; TRBD1 matches 7 bases. The trim removed 4 bases at V and 4 bases at J, leaving 14 bases unmatched. Germline V gene lookup returns CDR1 SGHRS and CDR2 YFSETQ. CDR3 length: 17 amino acids. The CDR3 sequence is CASSPMTGFSSGNTIYF. The CDR3 coding sequence is TGCGCCAGCAGCCCCATGACAGGGTTTTCTTCCGGAAACACCATATATTTT.

V usage is TRBV29-1 and J usage is TRBJ2-1; perhaps TRBD2 as D (5 bases). V was pared by 2 bases and J by 14 bases, with 13 bases between. Germline V gene sequence: CDR1 SQVTM, CDR2 ANQGSEA. The CDR3 extends over 11 amino acids. CDR3 in DNA: TGCAGCGTTGAATACGGAACTAGAAAGTTCTTC. It translates to CSVEYGTRKFF.

This clone was found a few times. V usage is TRBV7-2 and J usage is TRBJ2-7, with TRBD2 identical over 10 bases. The germline CDR1 and CDR2 sequences are SGHTA and FQGNSA. The length of the CDR3 is 14 residues. V gave up 2 bases and J gave up 4 bases; unmatched junction bases: 2. This CDR3 reads CASSLRAGGYEQYF. The CDR3 nucleotides are TGTGCCAGCAGCTTAAGAGCGGGGGGGTACGAGCAGTACTTC.

The chain has TRBV9 and TRBJ2-7; 9 bases fit TRBD2. V was pared by 7 bases and J by 0 bases, with 2 bases of the junction left unmatched. CDR1 and CDR2 from the germline V gene are SGDLS and YYNGEE. This CDR3 is 13 amino acids long. The CDR3 sequence: CASSSGASYEQYF. The DNA of the CDR3 is TGTGCCAGCTCTAGCGGGGCCTCCTACGAGCAGTACTTC.

CDR3 sequence: CASSLDGGTEAFF. The CDR3 DNA reads as TGTGCCAGCAGCTTAGACGGGGGCACTGAAGCTTTCTTT. This rearrangement joins TRBV11-3 to TRBJ1-1; D might be TRBD1 (5 bases). V was trimmed by 0 bases and J by 4 bases, leaving 6 bases between them. Germline loops: CDR1 SGHNT, CDR2 YENEEA. The CDR3 loop spans 13 amino acids.